Each of the 9 T cell receptor beta chains below was sequenced from the same sample in a study of OX40 agonist ivuxolimab in advanced cancers. Sequencing used immunoSEQ multiplex PCR; TCRdb keeps in-frame clones, though not all of them. The sample shows around 20,000 clones, approximately 83% of them seen only once. The starting material was CD4+ or CD8+ T cells sorted from blood, obtained in a trial of the OX40 agonist ivuxolimab. The receptors come from an adult with an advanced solid tumor such as melanoma, head and neck, liver or kidney cancer.

The V call is TRBV6-5, the J call TRBJ2-1, with TRBD2 as a possible D gene (5 bases). Trimming shortened V by 3 bases and J by 2 bases, and 8 bases separated the two germline ends. Germline V lookup: CDR1 MNHEY, CDR2 SVGAGI. There are 14 residues in the CDR3. CDR3 in amino acids: CASSYRAAYNEQFF. CDR3 in DNA: TGTGCCAGCAGTTATCGAGCGGCCTACAATGAGCAGTTCTTC.

Comments on this clone: One end of the junction varies from germline; a read error may be responsible. The chain employs TRBV6-4 and TRBJ2-3, with 10 bases aligning to TRBD2. Germline V gene lookup returns CDR1 MRHNA and CDR2 SNTAGT. This CDR3 is 16 amino acids long. This CDR3 is CASRDFSGGTTDTQYF. CDR3 nucleotide sequence: TGTGCCAGCAGAGACTTTAGCGGGGGGACCACAGATACGCAGTATTTT.

This rearrangement joins TRBV4-3 to TRBJ2-7; 8 bases align to TRBD2. Trimming removed 1 base from V and 3 bases from J; junction bases left unmatched: 2. In germline, CDR1 is LGHNA, CDR2 YSLEER. This CDR3 is built from 14 residues. This chain's CDR3 is CASSQGREGYEQYF. CDR3 nucleotides: TGCGCCAGCAGCCAAGGACGGGAGGGCTACGAGCAGTACTTC.

This clone appeared once. This chain links TRBV6-5 with TRBJ2-7; TRBD2 might be the D (6 bases). From germline, CDR1 is MNHEY and CDR2 SVGAGI. This CDR3 comprises 15 residues. The ends were cut back, 6 bases at V and 2 bases at J, with 17 bases in the middle. CDR3 coding DNA: TGTGCCAGCAGCCCTGCGGCGGGGCAGACCTACGAGCAGTACTTC. This encodes CASSPAAGQTYEQYF.

Here the CDR3 DNA reads TGTGCCAGCAGCCGCCCGGACCGAGGAGCCGGGGAGCTGTTTTTT. This sequence encodes CASSRPDRGAGELFF. The rearrangement uses TRBV7-9 and TRBJ2-2; D is unresolved. This CDR3 contains 15 residues. The germline gives CDR1 SEHNR, CDR2 FQNEAQ (reference sequence). V was clipped by 5 bases and J by 6 bases, with 16 bases between them.

The chain couples TRBV9 to TRBJ2-6, with D maybe TRBD2 (5 bases). CDR1 is SGDLS and CDR2 is YYNGEE in the germline V gene. The CDR3 totals 19 residues. Deletions cut 7 bases from V and 0 bases from J, with 23 bases between. CDR3: CASGPGVWRRYSGANVLTF. As DNA, the CDR3 is TGTGCCAGCGGGCCCGGAGTTTGGAGGCGGTACTCTGGGGCCAACGTCCTGACTTTC.

This clone was seen only once. This sequence is one base from a far larger clone and is likely a read error. The rearrangement links TRBV13 to TRBJ1-2, with D possibly being TRBD1 (6 bases). The CDR3 length is 13 residues. Germline CDR1 PRHDT, CDR2 FYEKMQ (reference sequence). V dropped 4 bases and J dropped 4 bases, with 10 bases sitting between them. The CDR3 here is CASSWDKSYGYTF. The CDR3 region has the DNA TGTGCCAGCAGCTGGGACAAGAGCTATGGCTACACCTTC.

The CDR3 reads CASSLGRDASYGYTF. The CDR3 nucleotides are TGCGCCAGCAGCTTGGGGCGGGACGCGAGCTATGGCTACACCTTC. The chain recombines TRBV5-1 with TRBJ1-2, with D maybe TRBD1 (5 bases). Between the trimmed V and J ends, which lost 0 bases and 4 bases, there was a span of 13 bases. CDR1 and CDR2 from the germline V gene are SGHRS and YFSETQ. This CDR3 region has 15 residues. Full variable domain (remainder filled in from reference TRBV5-1 and TRBJ1-2): KAGVTQTPRYLIKTRGQQVTLSCSPISGHRSVSWYQQTPGQGLQFLFEYFSETQRNKGNFPGRFSGRQFSNSRSEMNVSTLELGDSALYLCASSLGRDASYGYTFGSGTRLTVV.

The rearrangement uses TRBV4-1 and TRBJ1-3, with 8 bases that match TRBD1. Germline V gives CDR1 MGHRA, CDR2 YSYEKL. Losses at the gene ends were 0 bases for V and 0 bases for J; bases not matched to a gene: 4. This CDR3 contains 17 residues. CDR3 amino acids: CASSQEGQANSGNTIYF. The CDR3 DNA reads TGCGCCAGCAGCCAAGAGGGACAGGCTAACTCTGGAAACACCATATATTTT.